These 17 T cell receptor beta chains were all obtained from the same sample, sequenced in a study of CD8 T cells in ankylosing spondylitis. The antigens for these receptors are not known. TCRdb reprocessed the 5' RACE reads via MiXCR and lists one record per CDR3 protein. This table holds 100,000 to 150,000 distinct CDR3 sequences, approximately 17% found once. Study outcomes and limitations: Eight highly homologous variants formed a TCR beta motif that appeared characteristic of ankylosing spondylitis blood.

The material sequenced was blood, either unsorted or a sorted T cell fraction (not recorded which). Source of these receptors: a male donor with ankylosing spondylitis.

This chain links TRBV15 with TRBJ2-7; TRBD1 matches at 11 bases. The CDR3 spans 16 residues. The V and J ends lost 1 base and 5 bases, in that order; junction bases with no gene match: 7. Germline V lookup: CDR1 LNHNV, CDR2 YYDKDF (reference sequence). The CDR3 nucleotides read TGTGCCACCAGCAGAGGGACAGGGGGCTCGTCTAACGAGCAGTACTTC. This gives the protein CATSRGTGGSSNEQYF.

The chain links TRBV20-1 to TRBJ2-2; 10 bases match TRBD2. The CDR3 covers 15 residues. The V and J ends lost 7 bases and 5 bases, in that order; junction bases with no gene match: 10. The germline V gene encodes CDR1 DFQATT and CDR2 SNEGSKA (reference sequence). CDR3 protein: CSVGEAGGGTGELFF. In DNA form, the CDR3 reads TGCAGTGTAGGGGAAGCGGGAGGGGGGACCGGGGAGCTGTTTTTT.

In its sample, this clonotype was seen a few times. The V gene is TRBV28, the J gene TRBJ1-1, with 7 bases fitting TRBD1. Trimming removed 5 bases from V and 0 bases from J; junction bases left unmatched: 6. This CDR3 spans 15 amino acids. In germline, CDR1 is MDHEN, CDR2 SYDVKM. DNA of the CDR3: TGTGCCAGCAGTCAGAAGGGGGCCATGAACACTGAAGCTTTCTTT. Translation gives CASSQKGAMNTEAFF.

V usage is TRBV7-2 and J usage is TRBJ2-7, with 7 bases matching TRBD1. Germline V lookup: CDR1 SGHTA, CDR2 FQGNSA. This CDR3 comprises 15 residues. V shed 4 bases, J shed 6 bases, and the junction held 12 bases outside the gene matches. The CDR3 DNA reads as TGTGCCAGCAGCTCCGAACAGGGGCCCCTCGCCGAGCAGTACTTC. It specifies CASSSEQGPLAEQYF.

The rearrangement links TRBV5-5 to TRBJ2-2, with D hard to call. V gave up 2 bases and J gave up 2 bases, with 16 bases separating them. Looked up from germline, CDR1 is SGHKS and CDR2 is YYEKEE (reference sequence). The CDR3 loop spans 17 amino acids. The DNA of the CDR3 is TGTGCCAGCAGCTTTCTGGCGGTCAGCCTAAACACCGGGGAGCTGTTTTTT. Translation gives CASSFLAVSLNTGELFF.

In nucleotides, the CDR3 is TGTGCCAGCAGTGAGGGCAGGGGCAATTCACCCCTCCACTTT. It is translated as CASSEGRGNSPLHF. The chain recombines TRBV2 with TRBJ1-6; the D gene is possibly TRBD1 (6 bases). Trimming stripped 3 bases from V and 7 bases from J, with 10 bases between. Germline lookup yields CDR1 SNHLY and CDR2 FYNNEI. This CDR3 region has 14 residues.

This chain links TRBV2 with TRBJ1-2; a weak D match, TRBD1 (5 bases). The V end lost 10 bases, the J end lost 4 bases, and 16 bases lay between the germline ends. The germline V gene has CDR1 SNHLY and CDR2 FYNNEI. The CDR3 length is 13 residues. The CDR3 DNA reads as TGTGCCACCCAAAGTACAGGCATCTATGGCTACACCTTC. It encodes CATQSTGIYGYTF.

The chain couples TRBV3-1 to TRBJ2-5, with no clear D. V was cut by 0 bases and J by 4 bases, with 6 bases left in between. Germline V gene lookup returns CDR1 LGHDT and CDR2 YNNKEL (reference sequence). The CDR3 extends over 13 amino acids. This chain's CDR3 is CASSQDKVETQYF. The CDR3 DNA sequence: TGTGCCAGCAGCCAAGATAAGGTAGAGACCCAGTACTTC.

This clonotype has more than one count but fewer than ten. The rearrangement links TRBV11-2 to TRBJ1-1; perhaps TRBD1 as D (5 bases). CDR1 is SGHAT, CDR2 FQNNGV, per germline. Trimming left V 5 bases short and J 4 bases short, with 17 bases between. The CDR3 contains 15 residues. The CDR3 here is CASSRTPQSRTEAFF. Here the CDR3 DNA reads TGTGCCAGCAGCCGGACACCCCAGAGCCGCACTGAAGCTTTCTTT.

V is TRBV13 and J is TRBJ2-5; D call uncertain. Germline V gene sequence: CDR1 PRHDT, CDR2 FYEKMQ (reference sequence). With 2 bases removed from V and 8 bases from J, the gap between germline ends came to 15 bases. The CDR3 runs 14 residues. The CDR3 DNA reads TGTGCCAGCAGCTTAAGATACACCCAAGGAACCCAGTACTTC. It codes for CASSLRYTQGTQYF.

The genes are TRBV2 and TRBJ2-5; tentatively, D is TRBD1 (6 bases). This CDR3 comprises 15 residues. Trimming pared 1 base from V and 2 bases from J, leaving 11 bases between. Germline V gene sequence: CDR1 SNHLY, CDR2 FYNNEI. The CDR3 DNA follows: TGTGCCAGCAGTGAAGGGAGACAGGTTCAAGAGACCCAGTACTTC. It translates to CASSEGRQVQETQYF.

The sample holds a few counts of this clonotype. The genes are TRBV6-1 and TRBJ2-7, with 7 nucleotides matching TRBD1. Germline values: CDR1 MNHNS, CDR2 SASEGT. The V gene end was trimmed by 6 bases and the J gene end by 4 bases; junction bases not matched to a gene: 18. CDR3 length: 17 amino acids. The CDR3 DNA reads as TGTGCCAGCAGCCCGACAGGGTACGGGACCGTGGCGTACGAGCAGTACTTC. Residues: CASSPTGYGTVAYEQYF.

This clonotype was counted only a few times. The J gene is TRBJ2-1, the V gene TRBV15; TRBD2 might be the D (5 bases). This CDR3 comprises 13 residues. Trimming stripped 0 bases from V and 7 bases from J, with 7 bases between. CDR1 and CDR2 from the germline V gene are LNHNV and YYDKDF (reference sequence). The CDR3 nucleotides read TGTGCCACCAGCAGAGATACGGGGAATGAGCAGTTCTTC. Protein: CATSRDTGNEQFF.

The rearrangement uses TRBV15 and TRBJ2-1; 10 bases are shared with TRBD2. CDR3 size: 17 residues. Germline V gene lookup returns CDR1 LNHNV and CDR2 YYDKDF (reference sequence). The J segment lost 5 bases and the V segment lost 1 base, leaving 8 bases of the junction unmatched. The CDR3 nucleotides are TGTGCCACCAGCAGAGTCGGCGGGCTAGCGGGAGACAATGAGCAGTTCTTC. Its protein product is CATSRVGGLAGDNEQFF.

The chain has TRBV6-1 and TRBJ2-1; TRBD2 matches at 12 bases. CDR3 size: 19 residues. Per germline, CDR1 MNHNS and CDR2 SASEGT. The J segment lost 3 bases and the V segment lost 5 bases, leaving 14 bases of the junction unmatched. In DNA, the CDR3 is TGTGCCAGCAGTCCTCCCGGGACTAGCGGGCTTATACTCTACAATGAGCAGTTCTTC. Its translation is CASSPPGTSGLILYNEQFF.

The V gene is TRBV10-3, the J gene TRBJ2-7, with D hard to call. Trimming removed 4 bases from V and 2 bases from J, with 24 bases in between. The CDR3 has 18 amino acids. CDR1 and CDR2 from the germline V gene are ENHRY and SYGVKD. The CDR3 region is CAISGIEGGRGPAYEQYF. The CDR3 bases are TGTGCCATCAGTGGAATCGAAGGTGGCAGAGGACCAGCCTACGAGCAGTACTTC.

This clonotype was seen a few times. The gene calls are TRBV6-5 and TRBJ2-1; no clear D gene. The CDR3 is 14 residues long. In germline, CDR1 is MNHEY, CDR2 SVGAGI. Trimming shortened V by 3 bases and J by 0 bases, and 6 bases separated the two germline ends. CDR3 sequence (DNA): TGTGCCAGCAGTTATTTAGGCTCCTACAATGAGCAGTTCTTC. This encodes CASSYLGSYNEQFF.